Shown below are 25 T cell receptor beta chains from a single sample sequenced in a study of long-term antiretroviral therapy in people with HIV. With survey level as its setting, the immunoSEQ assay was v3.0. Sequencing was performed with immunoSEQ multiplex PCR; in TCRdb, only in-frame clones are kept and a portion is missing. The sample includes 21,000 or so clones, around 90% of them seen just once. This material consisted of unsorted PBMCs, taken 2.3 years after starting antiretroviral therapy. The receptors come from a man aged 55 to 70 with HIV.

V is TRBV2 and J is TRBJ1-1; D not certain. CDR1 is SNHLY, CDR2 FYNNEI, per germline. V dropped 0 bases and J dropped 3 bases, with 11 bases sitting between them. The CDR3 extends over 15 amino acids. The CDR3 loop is CASSEARGLDTEAFF. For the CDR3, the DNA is TGTGCCAGCAGTGAAGCGCGGGGATTAGACACTGAAGCTTTCTTT.

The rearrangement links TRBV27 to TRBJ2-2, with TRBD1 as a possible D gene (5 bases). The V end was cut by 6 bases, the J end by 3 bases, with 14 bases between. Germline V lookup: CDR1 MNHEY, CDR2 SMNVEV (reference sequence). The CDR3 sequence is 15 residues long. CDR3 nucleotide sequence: TGTGCCAGCAGCACAGGTCCCCGTTACACCGGGGAGCTGTTTTTT. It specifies CASSTGPRYTGELFF.

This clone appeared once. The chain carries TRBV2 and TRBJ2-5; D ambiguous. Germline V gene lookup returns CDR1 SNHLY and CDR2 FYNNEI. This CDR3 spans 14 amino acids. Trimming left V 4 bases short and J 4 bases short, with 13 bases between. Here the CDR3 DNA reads TGTGCCAGCAGTGTGGGCAGTCCTTTAGAGACCCAGTACTTC. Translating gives CASSVGSPLETQYF.

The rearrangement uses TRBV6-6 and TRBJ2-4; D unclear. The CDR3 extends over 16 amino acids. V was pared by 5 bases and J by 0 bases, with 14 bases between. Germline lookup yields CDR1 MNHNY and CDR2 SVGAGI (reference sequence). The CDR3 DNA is TGTGCCAGCAGTCCACCTCGGAATCTAGCCAAAAACATTCAGTACTTC. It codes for CASSPPRNLAKNIQYF.

The CDR3 region is CASSQDGSGALGETQYF. CDR3 sequence (DNA): TGCGCCAGCAGCCAAGATGGCTCGGGAGCGCTCGGAGAGACCCAGTACTTC. The chain is built from TRBV4-1 and TRBJ2-5, with TRBD2 as a possible D gene (6 bases). This CDR3 is built from 17 residues. Trimming removed 0 bases at V and 4 bases at J, with 18 bases between. CDR1 is MGHRA and CDR2 is YSYEKL in the germline V gene.

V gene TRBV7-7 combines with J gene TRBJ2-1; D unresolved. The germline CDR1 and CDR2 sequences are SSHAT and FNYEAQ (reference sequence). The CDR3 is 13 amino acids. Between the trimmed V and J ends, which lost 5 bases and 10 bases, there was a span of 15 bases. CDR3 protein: CASSLSVDREQFF. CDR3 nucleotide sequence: TGTGCCAGCAGCCTGAGCGTCGACCGGGAGCAGTTCTTC.

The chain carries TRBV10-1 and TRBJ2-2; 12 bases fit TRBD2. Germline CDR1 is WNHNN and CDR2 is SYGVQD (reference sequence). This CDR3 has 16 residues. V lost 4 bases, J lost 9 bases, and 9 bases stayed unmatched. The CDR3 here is CASSGTSGALGRELFF. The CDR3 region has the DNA TGCGCCAGCAGTGGGACTAGCGGGGCCCTTGGCCGGGAGCTGTTTTTT.

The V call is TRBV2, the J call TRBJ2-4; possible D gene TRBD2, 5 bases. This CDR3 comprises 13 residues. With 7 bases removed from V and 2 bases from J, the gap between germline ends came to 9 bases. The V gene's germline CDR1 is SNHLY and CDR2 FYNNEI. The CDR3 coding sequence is TGTGCCAGCATTGAGCGGTCCAAAAACATTCAGTACTTC. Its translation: CASIERSKNIQYF.

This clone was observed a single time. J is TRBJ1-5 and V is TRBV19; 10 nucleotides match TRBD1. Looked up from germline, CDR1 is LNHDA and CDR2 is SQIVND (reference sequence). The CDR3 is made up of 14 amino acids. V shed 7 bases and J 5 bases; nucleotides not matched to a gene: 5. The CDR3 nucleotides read TGTGCCAGTACAGGGGACAGGGGTTATCAGCCCCAGCATTTT. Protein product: CASTGDRGYQPQHF.

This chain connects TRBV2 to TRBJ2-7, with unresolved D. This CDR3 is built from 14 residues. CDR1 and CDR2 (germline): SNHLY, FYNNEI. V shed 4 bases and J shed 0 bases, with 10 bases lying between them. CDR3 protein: CASSGPRSSYEQYF. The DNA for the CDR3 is TGTGCCAGCAGTGGGCCCAGGAGCTCCTACGAGCAGTACTTC.

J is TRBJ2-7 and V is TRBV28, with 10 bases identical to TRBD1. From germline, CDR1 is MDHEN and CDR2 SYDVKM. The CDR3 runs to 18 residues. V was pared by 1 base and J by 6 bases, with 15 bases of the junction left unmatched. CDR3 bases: TGTGCCAGCAGTTTATTATCGTTGGCGGGACAGGGGAAACGCGAGCAGTACTTC. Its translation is CASSLLSLAGQGKREQYF.

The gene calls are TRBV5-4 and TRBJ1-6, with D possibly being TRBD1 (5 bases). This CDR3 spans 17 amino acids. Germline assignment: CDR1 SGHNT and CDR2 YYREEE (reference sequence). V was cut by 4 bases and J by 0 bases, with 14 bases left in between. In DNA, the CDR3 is TGTGCCAGCAGCCCGGGACTCGCTAGCTCCTATAATTCACCCCTCCACTTT. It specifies CASSPGLASSYNSPLHF.

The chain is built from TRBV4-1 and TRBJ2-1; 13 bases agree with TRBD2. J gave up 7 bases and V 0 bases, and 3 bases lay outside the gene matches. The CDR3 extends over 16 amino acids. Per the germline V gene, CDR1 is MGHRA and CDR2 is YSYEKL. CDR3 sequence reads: CASSQEGLAGDNEQFF. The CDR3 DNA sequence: TGCGCCAGCAGCCAAGAAGGACTAGCGGGGGATAATGAGCAGTTCTTC.

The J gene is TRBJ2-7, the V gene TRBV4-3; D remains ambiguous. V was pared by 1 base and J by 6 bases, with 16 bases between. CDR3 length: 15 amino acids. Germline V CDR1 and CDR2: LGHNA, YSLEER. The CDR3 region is CASSQALWQPLEQYF. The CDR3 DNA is TGCGCCAGCAGCCAAGCCCTCTGGCAGCCCCTCGAGCAGTACTTC.

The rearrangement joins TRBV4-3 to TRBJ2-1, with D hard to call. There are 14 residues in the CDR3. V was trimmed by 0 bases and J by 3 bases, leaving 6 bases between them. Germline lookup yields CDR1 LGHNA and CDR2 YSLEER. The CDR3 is CASSQDEVYNEQFF. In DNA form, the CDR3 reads TGCGCCAGCAGCCAAGATGAGGTCTACAATGAGCAGTTCTTC.

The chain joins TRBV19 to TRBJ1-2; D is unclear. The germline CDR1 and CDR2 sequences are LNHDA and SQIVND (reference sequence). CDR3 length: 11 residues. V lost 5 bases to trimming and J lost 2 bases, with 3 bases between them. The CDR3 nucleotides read TGTGCCAGTAGTGGCAACTATGGCTACACCTTC. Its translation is CASSGNYGYTF.

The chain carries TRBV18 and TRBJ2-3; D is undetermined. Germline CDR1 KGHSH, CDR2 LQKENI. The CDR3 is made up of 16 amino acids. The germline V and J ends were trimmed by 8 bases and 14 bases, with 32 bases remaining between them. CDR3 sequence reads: CASALLMGRGPQGLYF. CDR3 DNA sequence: TGTGCCAGCGCCCTCCTCATGGGCCGAGGCCCTCAAGGTCTGTATTTT.

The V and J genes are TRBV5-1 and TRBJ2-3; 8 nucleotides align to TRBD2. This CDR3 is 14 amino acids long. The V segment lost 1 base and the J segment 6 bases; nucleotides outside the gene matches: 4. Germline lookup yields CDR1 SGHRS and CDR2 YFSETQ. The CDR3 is CASSLRSGGDTQYF. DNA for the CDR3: TGCGCCAGCAGCTTGAGGAGCGGGGGCGATACGCAGTATTTT.

The CDR3 loop reads CASRTIRQETQYF. In DNA, the CDR3 is TGTGCCAGCAGGACTATCCGACAAGAGACCCAGTACTTC. The rearrangement joins TRBV7-2 to TRBJ2-5, with D possibly being TRBD2 (5 bases). This CDR3 has 13 amino acids. The germline V and J ends were trimmed by 6 bases and 2 bases, with 10 bases remaining between them. CDR1 and CDR2 from the germline V gene are SGHTA and FQGNSA. Full variable domain (missing parts from reference TRBV7-2 and TRBJ2-5): GAGVSQSPSNKVTEKGKDVELRCDPISGHTALYWYRQSLGQGLEFLIYFQGNSAPDKSGLPSDRFSAERTGGSVSTLTIQRTQQEDSAVYLCASRTIRQETQYFGPGTRLLVL.

The CDR3 protein is CASSLRHVYEQYF. In nucleotides, the CDR3 is TGTGCCAGTAGTCTTCGACATGTTTACGAGCAGTACTTC. The gene calls are TRBV19 and TRBJ2-7; D not resolved. V was shortened by 5 bases and J by 4 bases, with 12 bases between the two germline ends. There are 13 residues in the CDR3. Germline CDR1 LNHDA, CDR2 SQIVND (reference sequence).

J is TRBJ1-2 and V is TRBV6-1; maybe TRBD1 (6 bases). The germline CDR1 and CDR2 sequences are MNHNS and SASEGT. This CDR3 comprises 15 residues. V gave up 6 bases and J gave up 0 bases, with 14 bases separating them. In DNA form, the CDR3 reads TGTGCCAGCAGACCCGGGACAAGCCCTAACTATGGCTACACCTTC. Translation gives CASRPGTSPNYGYTF.

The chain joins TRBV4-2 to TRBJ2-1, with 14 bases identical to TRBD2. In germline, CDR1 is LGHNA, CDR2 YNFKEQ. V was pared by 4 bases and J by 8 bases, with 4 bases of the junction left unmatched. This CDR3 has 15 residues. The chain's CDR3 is CASSPGLAGVYEQFF. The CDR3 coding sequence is TGTGCCAGCAGCCCGGGACTAGCGGGAGTCTATGAGCAGTTCTTC.

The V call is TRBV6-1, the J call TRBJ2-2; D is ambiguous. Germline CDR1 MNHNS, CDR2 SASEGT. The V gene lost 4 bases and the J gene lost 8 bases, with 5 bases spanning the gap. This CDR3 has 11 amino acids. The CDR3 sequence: CASSAWGELFF. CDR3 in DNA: TGTGCCAGCAGTGCCTGGGGGGAGCTGTTTTTT.

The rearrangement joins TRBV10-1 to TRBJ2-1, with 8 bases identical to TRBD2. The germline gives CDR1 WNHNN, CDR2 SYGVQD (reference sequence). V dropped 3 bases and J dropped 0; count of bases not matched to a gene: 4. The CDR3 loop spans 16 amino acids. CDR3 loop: CASSDSSGSSYNEQFF. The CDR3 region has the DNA TGCGCCAGCAGTGATTCAAGCGGGAGCTCCTACAATGAGCAGTTCTTC.

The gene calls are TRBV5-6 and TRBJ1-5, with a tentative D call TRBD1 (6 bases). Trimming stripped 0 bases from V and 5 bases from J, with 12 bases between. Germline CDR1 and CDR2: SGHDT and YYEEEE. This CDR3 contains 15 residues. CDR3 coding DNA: TGTGCCAGCAGCTTGGGTCAGGCAGGGGATCAGCCCCAGCATTTT. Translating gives CASSLGQAGDQPQHF.